Each of the 18 T cell receptor beta chains below was sequenced from the same sample in a study of T cells in Graves' hyperthyroidism and ophthalmopathy. TCR beta CDR3 region amplification was performed from RNA transcripts. The study used the HTBI primer set for a first-round RT-PCR of the TCR CDR3. TCRdb re-called the multiplex PCR reads with MiXCR, one entry per CDR3 protein. Of 250,000 to 350,000 distinct CDR3 sequences listed, 20% to 25% were seen once; the top ten hold under 65%. Sequenced input: blood. The receptors were sampled from a man aged 25 to 45 with Graves' ophthalmopathy.

There are many counts of this clonotype. The chain recombines TRBV3-1 with TRBJ1-1, with D unresolved. The CDR3 has 15 amino acids. V was trimmed by 1 base and J by 3 bases, leaving 12 bases between them. CDR1 and CDR2 from the germline V gene are LGHDT and YNNKEL (reference sequence). The CDR3 here is CASSQGTLRDTEAFF. As DNA, the CDR3 is TGTGCCAGCAGCCAAGGGACCCTAAGGGACACTGAAGCTTTCTTT.

This clonotype was found many times. The chain has TRBV2 and TRBJ2-1; 8 bases align to TRBD1. Germline CDR1 reads SNHLY; CDR2 reads FYNNEI. The CDR3 has 15 amino acids. V shed 4 bases, J shed 0 bases, and the junction held 2 bases outside the gene matches. CDR3 nucleotide sequence: TGTGCCAGCAGTGTGGGACAGGTCTCCTACAATGAGCAGTTCTTC. This sequence encodes CASSVGQVSYNEQFF.

This clonotype was detected ten times or more. The CDR3 DNA sequence: TGTGCCAGCTCACTGGACAGGGGCGGTGGCTACACCTTC. Its translation is CASSLDRGGGYTF. V is TRBV18 and J is TRBJ1-2; 9 nucleotides line up with TRBD1. CDR1 and CDR2 from the germline V gene are KGHSH and LQKENI. With 4 bases clipped from V and 7 bases from J, the junction kept 4 bases outside the gene matches. This CDR3 region has 13 residues.

This clonotype came up a few times. This chain links TRBV4-1 with TRBJ2-1; TRBD2 is a possible D gene (6 bases). V gave up 0 bases and J gave up 4 bases, with 10 bases separating them. Germline CDR1 reads MGHRA; CDR2 reads YSYEKL. The length of the CDR3 is 15 residues. CDR3 in amino acids: CASSQDLGGYNEQFF. CDR3 in DNA: TGCGCCAGCAGCCAAGATTTGGGGGGTTACAATGAGCAGTTCTTC.

The chain is built from TRBV7-9 and TRBJ2-7; 8 nucleotides line up with TRBD1. V shed 5 bases and J 2 bases; nucleotides not matched to a gene: 5. Germline assignment: CDR1 SEHNR and CDR2 FQNEAQ (reference sequence). This CDR3 region has 14 residues. CDR3 in amino acids: CASSLGQEAYEQYF. The CDR3 nucleotides read TGTGCCAGCAGCCTGGGACAGGAGGCCTACGAGCAGTACTTC.

V and J are TRBV12-3 or TRBV12-4 and TRBJ2-7; TRBD2 matches 10 bases. This CDR3 contains 14 residues. The J segment lost 6 bases and the V segment lost 5 bases, leaving 7 bases of the junction unmatched. The CDR3 here is CASSTLAGAGEQYF. DNA for the CDR3: TGTGCCAGCAGTACTCTAGCGGGGGCTGGCGAGCAGTACTTC.

The rearrangement joins TRBV19 to TRBJ2-2, with unresolved D. The CDR3 has 15 residues. CDR1 is LNHDA, CDR2 SQIVND, per germline (reference sequence). Deletions cut 4 bases from V and 2 bases from J, with 11 bases between. CDR3 sequence (DNA): TGTGCCAGTAGTACCCCCAGAGAAAACACCGGGGAGCTGTTTTTT. Residues: CASSTPRENTGELFF.

The rearrangement uses TRBV19 and TRBJ1-1; D not resolved. Germline V gene data show CDR1 as LNHDA and CDR2 as SQIVND (reference sequence). The V end lost 5 bases, the J end lost 1 base, and 8 bases lay between the germline ends. CDR3 length: 13 amino acids. CDR3 nucleotides: TGTGCCAGTAGTCAAAGGGAGAACACTGAAGCTTTCTTT. The encoded protein is CASSQRENTEAFF.

Ten or more counts support this clonotype. V usage is TRBV29-1 and J usage is TRBJ1-5; D is perhaps TRBD1 (6 bases). The V end lost 4 bases, the J end lost 5 bases, and 15 bases lay between the germline ends. The CDR3 spans 14 residues. CDR1 SQVTM and CDR2 ANQGSEA come from the germline V gene. CDR3 nucleotides: TGCAGCGTTGTTTTGGGGGCTGCGGATCAGCCCCAGCATTTT. Translation: CSVVLGAADQPQHF. The complete variable domain, with remaining parts taken from reference TRBV29-1 and TRBJ1-5, reads SAVISQKPSRDICQRGTSLTIQCQVDSQVTMMFWYRQQPGQSLTLIATANQGSEATYESGFVIDKFPISRPNLTFSTLTVSNMSPEDSSIYLCSVVLGAADQPQHFGDGTRLSIL.

As to this clonotype: A read error may be the cause here, since a much bigger clone is one base away. The chain uses TRBV28 and TRBJ2-1, with D uncertain. CDR1 is MDHEN, CDR2 SYDVKM, per germline. V shed 6 bases and J shed 12 bases, with 30 bases lying between them. The CDR3 has 17 residues. In DNA form, the CDR3 reads TGTGCCAGCAGGACAAAAGGAGTACGGATCCCCCGCACTGGGCAGTTCTTC. Its protein is CASRTKGVRIPRTGQFF.

The chain employs TRBV20-1 and TRBJ2-1; 10 positions agree with TRBD2. The length of the CDR3 is 14 residues. Germline trimming cut 6 bases from V and 2 bases from J; bases unmatched to any gene: 4. Looked up from germline, CDR1 is DFQATT and CDR2 is SNEGSKA (reference sequence). CDR3 bases: TGCAGTGCCACGAGCGGGAGGGCCTACAATGAGCAGTTCTTC. Translation: CSATSGRAYNEQFF.

This clonotype was seen a few times. Here the CDR3 reads CASSFSGRPPQYF. CDR3 nucleotide sequence: TGTGCCAGCAGTTTTAGCGGGAGGCCCCCCCAGTACTTC. The chain has TRBV28 and TRBJ2-5; TRBD2 aligns across 10 bases. V shed 3 bases, J shed 9 bases, and the junction held 4 bases outside the gene matches. CDR1 and CDR2 (germline): MDHEN, SYDVKM. The CDR3 length is 13 residues.

The sample holds a few counts of this clonotype. This sequence joins TRBV11-3 and TRBJ2-7, with D perhaps TRBD1 (6 bases). V was shortened by 0 bases and J by 3 bases, with 6 bases between the two germline ends. This CDR3 is built from 13 residues. Germline CDR1 reads SGHNT; CDR2 reads YENEEA. DNA of the CDR3: TGTGCCAGCAGCTTAGAACAGGGCTACGAGCAGTACTTC. It codes for CASSLEQGYEQYF.

The chain links TRBV4-1 to TRBJ2-1, with TRBD1 identical over 8 bases. CDR3 length: 14 amino acids. CDR1 MGHRA and CDR2 YSYEKL come from the germline V gene. After removal of 1 base from V and 9 bases from J, the junction contained 5 bases not matched to a gene. In DNA, the CDR3 is TGCGCCAGCAGCCAAGGGACAGGGCTCGGTGAGCAGTTCTTC. Translation gives CASSQGTGLGEQFF.

The chain employs TRBV4-1 and TRBJ2-7; D may be TRBD1 or TRBD2 (6 bases each). The germline gives CDR1 MGHRA, CDR2 YSYEKL. V gave up 6 bases and J gave up 5 bases, with 17 bases separating them. The CDR3 is made up of 14 amino acids. Written as DNA, the CDR3 is TGCGCCAGCAGTCGACAGGACGAGCGGGACGAGCAGTACTTC. It codes for CASSRQDERDEQYF.

The V call is TRBV3-1, the J call TRBJ2-5, with 8 bases that match TRBD2. Germline V gene data show CDR1 as LGHDT and CDR2 as YNNKEL (reference sequence). The CDR3 consists of 17 residues. The V gene end was trimmed by 3 bases and the J gene end by 5 bases; junction bases not matched to a gene: 14. CDR3 sequence: CASSHGKGAGATETQYF. DNA of the CDR3: TGTGCCAGCAGCCACGGAAAAGGAGCGGGAGCGACGGAGACCCAGTACTTC.

In its sample, this clonotype was seen a few times. The J gene is TRBJ2-7, the V gene TRBV19; TRBD1 agrees at 8 bases. CDR1 LNHDA and CDR2 SQIVND come from the germline V gene (reference sequence). This CDR3 spans 13 amino acids. Trimming took 3 bases from V and 4 from J; bases not matched to a gene: 2. The CDR3 sequence: CASSIRDRYEQYF. CDR3 coding DNA: TGTGCCAGTAGTATCCGGGACAGGTACGAGCAGTACTTC.

In its sample, this clonotype was seen many times. V gene TRBV27 combines with J gene TRBJ2-1; perhaps TRBD2 as D (5 bases). V was cut by 6 bases and J by 4 bases, with 16 bases left in between. Germline V gene lookup returns CDR1 MNHEY and CDR2 SMNVEV (reference sequence). The CDR3 has 15 amino acids. DNA for the CDR3: TGTGCCAGCAGCTGGACTGCTCACCGATACAATGAGCAGTTCTTC. Protein product: CASSWTAHRYNEQFF.